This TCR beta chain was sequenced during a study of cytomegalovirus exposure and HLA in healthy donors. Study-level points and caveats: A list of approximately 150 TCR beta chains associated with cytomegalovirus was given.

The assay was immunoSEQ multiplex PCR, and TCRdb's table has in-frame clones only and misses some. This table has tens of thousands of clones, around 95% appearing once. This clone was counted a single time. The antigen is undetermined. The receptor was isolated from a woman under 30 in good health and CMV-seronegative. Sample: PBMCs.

The CDR3 DNA is TGTGCCAGCAGCTTAGCCGCGGGGGGATACGAGCAGTACTTC. Translating it yields CASSLAAGGYEQYF. The rearrangement joins TRBV7-2 to TRBJ2-7, with TRBD2 matching 8 bases. V lost 0 bases, J lost 4 bases, and 2 bases stayed unmatched. This CDR3 region has 14 residues. Looked up from germline, CDR1 is SGHTA and CDR2 is FQGNSA.